This T cell receptor beta chain was recorded in a study of blood T cell repertoires in COVID-19. About the research overall: Spain, Italy and the United States supplied samples that represented acute and convalescent COVID-19.

Using immunoSEQ multiplex PCR, the repertoire was profiled, and TCRdb retains in-frame clones only, with some absent. This table holds 250,000 to 350,000 clones, roughly 87% found once. This CDR3 region has 17 residues. The clonotype originates from a woman aged 45-60 years who had recovered from COVID-19. The specimen sequenced was peripheral blood. V usage is TRBV21-1 and J usage is TRBJ1-2; the D call of TRBD1 is as the table states it, not checked on the DNA. TRBV21-1 is given as a pseudogene. The CDR3 DNA follows: TGTGCCAGCAGCAAAACCTGGGACAGGGTGCCTGGCTATGGCTACACCTTC. Amino acids: CASSKTWDRVPGYGYTF.